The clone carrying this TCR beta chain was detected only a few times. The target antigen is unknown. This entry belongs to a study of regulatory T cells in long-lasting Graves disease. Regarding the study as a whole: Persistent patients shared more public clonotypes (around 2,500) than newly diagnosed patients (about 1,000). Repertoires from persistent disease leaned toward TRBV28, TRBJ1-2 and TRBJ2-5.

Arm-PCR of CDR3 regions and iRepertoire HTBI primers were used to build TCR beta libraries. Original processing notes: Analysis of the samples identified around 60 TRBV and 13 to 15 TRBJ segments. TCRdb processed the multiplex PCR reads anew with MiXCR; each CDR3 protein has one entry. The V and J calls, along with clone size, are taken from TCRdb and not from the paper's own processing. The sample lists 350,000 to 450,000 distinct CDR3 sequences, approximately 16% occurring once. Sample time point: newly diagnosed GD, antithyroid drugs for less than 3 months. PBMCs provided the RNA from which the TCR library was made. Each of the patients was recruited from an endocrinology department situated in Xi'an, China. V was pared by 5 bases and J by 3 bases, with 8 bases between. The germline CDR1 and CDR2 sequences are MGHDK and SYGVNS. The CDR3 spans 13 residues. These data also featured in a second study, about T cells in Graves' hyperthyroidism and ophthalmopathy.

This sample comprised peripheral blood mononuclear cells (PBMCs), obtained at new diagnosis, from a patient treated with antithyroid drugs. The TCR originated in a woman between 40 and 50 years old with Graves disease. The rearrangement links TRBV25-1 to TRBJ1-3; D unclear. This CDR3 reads CASSILDGNTIYF. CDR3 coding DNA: TGTGCCAGCAGTATTCTGGATGGAAACACCATATATTTT.